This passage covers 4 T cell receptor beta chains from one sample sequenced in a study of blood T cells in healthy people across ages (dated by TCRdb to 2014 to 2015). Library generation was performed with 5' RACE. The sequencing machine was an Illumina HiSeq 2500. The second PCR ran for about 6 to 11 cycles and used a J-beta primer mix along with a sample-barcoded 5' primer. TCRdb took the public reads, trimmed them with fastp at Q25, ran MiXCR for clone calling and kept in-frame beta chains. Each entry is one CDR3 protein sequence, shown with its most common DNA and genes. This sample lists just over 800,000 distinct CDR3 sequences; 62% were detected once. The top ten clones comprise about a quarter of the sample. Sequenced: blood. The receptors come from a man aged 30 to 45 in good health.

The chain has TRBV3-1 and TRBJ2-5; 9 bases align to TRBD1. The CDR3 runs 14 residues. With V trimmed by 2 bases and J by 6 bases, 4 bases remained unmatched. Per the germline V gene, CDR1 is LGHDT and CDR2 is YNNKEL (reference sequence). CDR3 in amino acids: CASSQTGGWKTQYF. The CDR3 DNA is TGTGCCAGCAGCCAAACAGGGGGCTGGAAGACCCAGTACTTC.

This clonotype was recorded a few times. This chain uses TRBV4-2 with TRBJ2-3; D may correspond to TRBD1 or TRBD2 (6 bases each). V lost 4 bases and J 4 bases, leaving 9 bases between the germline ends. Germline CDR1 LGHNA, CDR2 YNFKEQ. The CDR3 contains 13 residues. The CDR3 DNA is TGTGCCAGCAGCCCGGGGGCTGCAGATACGCAGTATTTT. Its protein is CASSPGAADTQYF.

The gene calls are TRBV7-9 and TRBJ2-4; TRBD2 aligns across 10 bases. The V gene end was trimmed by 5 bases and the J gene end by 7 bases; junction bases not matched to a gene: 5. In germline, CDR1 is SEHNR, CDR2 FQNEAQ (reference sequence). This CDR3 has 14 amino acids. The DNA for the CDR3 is TGTGCCAGCAGCCAAAGCGGGGGGGCCAACATTCAGTACTTC. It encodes CASSQSGGANIQYF.

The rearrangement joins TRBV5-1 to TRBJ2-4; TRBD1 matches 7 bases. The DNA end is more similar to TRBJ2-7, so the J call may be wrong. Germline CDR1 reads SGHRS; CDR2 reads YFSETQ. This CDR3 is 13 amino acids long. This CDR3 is CASSVETGNEQYF. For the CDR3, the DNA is TGCGCCAGCAGCGTGGAGACAGGGAACGAGCAGTACTTC.